Here is one T cell receptor (beta chain) with its context. This record comes from a study of T cell changes during pregnancy in multiple sclerosis. The germline CDR1 and CDR2 sequences are SGHVS and FQNEAQ. Trimming at V came to 6 bases and at J to 2 bases, leaving 8 bases not matched to a gene. This CDR3 spans 15 amino acids. Produced via immunoSEQ multiplex PCR; TCRdb's table is partial and in-frame only. This repertoire shows about 47,000 clones, around 93% found once; its top ten account for 0.95% to 1%. Source: peripheral blood, taken after pregnancy. J is TRBJ2-5 and V is TRBV7-8, with 8 bases matching TRBD2. The TCR comes from a female donor with multiple sclerosis, enrolled in a pregnancy study. This CDR3 reads CASSYTSGLQETQYF. The DNA of the CDR3 is TGTGCCAGCAGTTACACTAGCGGCTTACAAGAGACCCAGTACTTC.